What follows is one T cell receptor beta chain and its context. Its antigen remains unknown. Clones were sequenced by immunoSEQ multiplex PCR, and TCRdb holds only the in-frame ones, with some missing. The sample shows 70,000 to 95,000 clones, roughly four fifths of them seen only once. Time point specified: baseline pretreatment blood. Sample treatment: 15 Gy SBRT to primary tumor, nephrectomy 4 weeks later. Blood was sampled at baseline, 2 weeks and 4 weeks after SBRT. CDR3 length: 14 residues. V was trimmed by 6 bases and J by 0 bases, leaving 9 bases between them. Germline-derived CDR1 and CDR2 are MNHEY and SVGAGI. This record comes from a study of radiation and T cells in renal cell carcinoma. Study results and caveats: In blood, top tumor clones expanded by 2 weeks, shrinking by 4.

The source of this sequence is a man in his sixties with renal cell carcinoma. The rearrangement uses TRBV6-5 and TRBJ2-1, with D unresolved. Sample: blood, taken from a patient whose treatment included radiotherapy and nephrectomy. The DNA for the CDR3 is TGTGCCAGCAGGTCGACTGGCTCCTACAATGAGCAGTTCTTC. Protein sequence: CASRSTGSYNEQFF.